This T cell receptor beta chain was captured by sequencing in a study of T cell repertoires in ileal Crohn's disease. Here immunoSEQ multiplex PCR was the method, and the copy in TCRdb shows in-frame clones only, minus some. The sample includes 6,000 or so clones, 95% of them seen just once. Unmatched junction bases numbered 4, after V lost 6 bases and J lost 2 bases. Germline CDR1 MNHNS, CDR2 SASEGT. The CDR3 consists of 14 residues. The chain recombines TRBV6-1 with TRBJ2-7, with 10 bases matching TRBD2. The sequencing sample was made of ileal tissue. This clonotype was obtained from an adult with Crohn's disease. CDR3 residues: CASRVAGGAYEQYF. CDR3 in DNA: TGTGCCAGCAGGGTAGCGGGGGGCGCCTACGAGCAGTACTTC.